Listed below are T cell receptor beta chains from one sample, sequenced in a study of CD8+ T cells in alopecia areata. TCRdb's table, derived via immunoSEQ multiplex PCR, lists solely in-frame clones and lacks some. This sample carries about 290,000 clones, over 45% of them seen once, and the ten largest clones take under 2%. Here the sequenced sample was CD4+ T cells sorted from blood, taken at week 24, from a patient treated with tofacitinib. The receptor source for this set is a human donor with alopecia areata. Each CDR3 is given with its conserved first and last residue. A D gene is named only where the DNA matches it firmly. Size is omitted from some rows. Given values are once, few, many or a class for expanded clones.

CDR3aa: CATSSLTDRGWTGELFF
CDR3nt: TGTGCCACCAGCTCCTTAACCGACAGGGGTTGGACCGGGGAGCTGTTTTTT
j_gene: TRBJ2-2
v_gene: TRBV15
abundance: -
d_gene: TRBD1

CDR3aa: CASSIGMYYGYTF
CDR3nt: TGTGCCAGTAGTATCGGGATGTACTATGGCTACACCTTC
j_gene: TRBJ1-2
v_gene: TRBV19
abundance: few
d_gene: -

CDR3aa: CASSLGTGIEQYF
CDR3nt: TGTGCCAGCAGCTTGGGGACAGGAATCGAGCAGTACTTC
j_gene: TRBJ2-7
v_gene: TRBV7-2
abundance: many
d_gene: TRBD1

CDR3aa: CSVGTGQETQYF
CDR3nt: TGCAGCGTGGGGACAGGGCAGGAGACCCAGTACTTC
j_gene: TRBJ2-5
v_gene: TRBV29-1
abundance: once
d_gene: TRBD1

CDR3aa: CASSWGQGMWNEQFF
CDR3nt: TGTGCCAGCAGCTGGGGACAGGGAATGTGGAATGAGCAGTTCTTC
j_gene: TRBJ2-1
v_gene: TRBV7-2
abundance: -
d_gene: TRBD1

CDR3aa: CAWSVTGDQPQHF
CDR3nt: TGTGCCTGGAGTGTAACAGGTGACCAGCCCCAGCATTTT
j_gene: TRBJ1-5
v_gene: TRBV30
abundance: few
d_gene: -

CDR3aa: CAWSAEGFPEAFF
CDR3nt: TGTGCCTGGAGTGCCGAGGGATTTCCTGAAGCTTTCTTT
j_gene: TRBJ1-1
v_gene: TRBV30
abundance: -
d_gene: -

CDR3aa: CAISLAEGASNTEAFF
CDR3nt: TGTGCCATCAGCCTGGCGGAGGGGGCGTCGAACACTGAAGCTTTCTTT
j_gene: TRBJ1-1
v_gene: TRBV10-3
abundance: -
d_gene: TRBD1

CDR3aa: CAWSDLAFSGNTIYF
CDR3nt: TGTGCCTGGAGTGATCTTGCCTTCTCTGGAAACACCATATATTTT
j_gene: TRBJ1-3
v_gene: TRBV30
abundance: -
d_gene: -

CDR3aa: CASSPNRGLNSPLHF
CDR3nt: TGTGCCAGCAGTCCTAACAGGGGGCTAAATTCACCCCTCCACTTT
j_gene: TRBJ1-6
v_gene: TRBV27
abundance: once
d_gene: TRBD1

CDR3aa: CASSLLNEQFF
CDR3nt: TGTGCCAGCAGCTTGCTCAATGAGCAGTTCTTC
j_gene: TRBJ2-1
v_gene: TRBV5-1
abundance: -
d_gene: -

CDR3aa: CASSRGQETQYF
CDR3nt: TGTGCCAGCAGCCGGGGCCAAGAGACCCAGTACTTC
j_gene: TRBJ2-5
v_gene: TRBV25-1
abundance: -
d_gene: -

CDR3aa: CASSSGSLYGYTF
CDR3nt: TGTGCCAGCAGTTCAGGGTCCCTCTATGGCTACACCTTC
j_gene: TRBJ1-2
v_gene: TRBV27
abundance: -
d_gene: -

CDR3aa: CAWSVVEGSGTDTQYF
CDR3nt: TGTGCCTGGAGTGTTGTCGAGGGATCTGGCACAGATACGCAGTATTTT
j_gene: TRBJ2-3
v_gene: TRBV30
abundance: -
d_gene: -

CDR3aa: CASSEQGSGTDTQYF
CDR3nt: TGTGCCAGCTCAGAACAGGGTTCCGGCACAGATACGCAGTATTTT
j_gene: TRBJ2-3
v_gene: TRBV18
abundance: -
d_gene: -

CDR3aa: CASSGRGSYNEQFF
CDR3nt: TGTGCCAGCAGTGGGCGGGGGTCGTACAATGAGCAGTTCTTC
j_gene: TRBJ2-1
v_gene: TRBV27
abundance: -
d_gene: TRBD2

CDR3aa: CASSLGRYGYTF
CDR3nt: TGTGCCAGCAGCTTAGGACGCTATGGCTACACCTTC
j_gene: TRBJ1-2
v_gene: TRBV11-2
abundance: -
d_gene: -

CDR3aa: CASSLDGPDTGELFF
CDR3nt: TGCGCCAGCAGCTTGGACGGACCTGACACCGGGGAGCTGTTTTTT
j_gene: TRBJ2-2
v_gene: TRBV5-1
abundance: few
d_gene: -

CDR3aa: CASSPGQGRVWEQYF
CDR3nt: TGTGCCAGCAGCCCCGGACAGGGAAGGGTTTGGGAGCAGTACTTC
j_gene: TRBJ2-7
v_gene: TRBV7-9
abundance: -
d_gene: TRBD1

CDR3aa: CASTSTRGYTF
CDR3nt: TGTGCCAGCACCTCGACCAGAGGCTACACCTTC
j_gene: TRBJ1-2
v_gene: TRBV6-1
abundance: few
d_gene: -

CDR3aa: CASSYSSGGNQPQHF
CDR3nt: TGTGCCAGCAGTTACTCGTCGGGAGGGAATCAGCCCCAGCATTTT
j_gene: TRBJ1-5
v_gene: TRBV6-5
abundance: -
d_gene: -

CDR3aa: CASSYGWGKDTQYF
CDR3nt: TGTGCCAGCAGTTACGGGTGGGGGAAAGATACGCAGTATTTT
j_gene: TRBJ2-3
v_gene: TRBV6-5
abundance: -
d_gene: -

CDR3aa: CASSIHGYTF
CDR3nt: TGTGCCAGTTCGATACACGGCTACACCTTC
j_gene: TRBJ1-2
v_gene: TRBV6-1
abundance: -
d_gene: -

CDR3aa: CAGGRVENYEQYF
CDR3nt: TGTGCTGGTGGGCGAGTGGAGAACTACGAGCAGTACTTC
j_gene: TRBJ2-7
v_gene: TRBV30
abundance: few
d_gene: -